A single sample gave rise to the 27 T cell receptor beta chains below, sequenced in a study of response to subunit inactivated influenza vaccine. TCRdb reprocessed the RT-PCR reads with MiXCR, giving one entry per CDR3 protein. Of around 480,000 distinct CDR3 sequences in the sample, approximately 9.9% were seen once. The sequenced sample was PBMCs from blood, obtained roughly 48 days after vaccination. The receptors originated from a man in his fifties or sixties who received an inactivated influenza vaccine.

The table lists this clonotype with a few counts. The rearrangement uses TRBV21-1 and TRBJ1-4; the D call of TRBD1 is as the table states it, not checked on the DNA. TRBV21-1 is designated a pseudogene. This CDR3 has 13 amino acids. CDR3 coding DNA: TGTGCCAGCAGCGGACCGGGCAGCCGGCAACTGTTTTTT. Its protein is CASSGPGSRQLFF.

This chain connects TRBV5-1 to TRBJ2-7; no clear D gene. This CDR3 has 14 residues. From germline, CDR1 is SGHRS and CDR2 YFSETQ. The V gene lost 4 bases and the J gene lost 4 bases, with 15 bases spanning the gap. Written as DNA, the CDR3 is TGCGCCAGCAGCGTTGGGCCCAGTAGGTACGAGCAGTACTTC. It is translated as CASSVGPSRYEQYF.

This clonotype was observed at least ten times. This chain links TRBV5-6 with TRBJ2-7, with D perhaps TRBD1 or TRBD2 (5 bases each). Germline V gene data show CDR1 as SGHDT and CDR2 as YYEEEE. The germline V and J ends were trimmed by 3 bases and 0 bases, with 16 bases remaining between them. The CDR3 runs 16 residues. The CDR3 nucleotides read TGTGCCAGCAGCTATACGCAGGGAGTGTTCTCCTACGAGCAGTACTTC. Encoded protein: CASSYTQGVFSYEQYF.

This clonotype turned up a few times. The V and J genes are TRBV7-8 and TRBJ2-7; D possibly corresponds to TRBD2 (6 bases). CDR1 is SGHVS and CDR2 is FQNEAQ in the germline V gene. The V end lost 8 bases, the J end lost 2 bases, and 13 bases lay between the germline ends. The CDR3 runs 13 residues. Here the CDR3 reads CASARGSPYEQYF. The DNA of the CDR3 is TGTGCCAGCGCGCGGGGAAGTCCCTACGAGCAGTACTTC. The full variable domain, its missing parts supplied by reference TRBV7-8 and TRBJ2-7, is GAGVSQSPRYKVAKRGQDVALRCDPISGHVSLFWYQQALGQGPEFLTYFQNEAQLDKSGLPSDRFFAERPEGSVSTLKIQRTQQEDSAVYLCASARGSPYEQYFGPGTRLTVT.

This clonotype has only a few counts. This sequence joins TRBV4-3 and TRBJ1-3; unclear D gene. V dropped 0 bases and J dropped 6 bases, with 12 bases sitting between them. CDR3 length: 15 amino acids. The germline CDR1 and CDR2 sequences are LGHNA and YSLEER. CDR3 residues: CASSQDWGVENTIYF. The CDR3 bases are TGCGCCAGCAGCCAAGATTGGGGTGTAGAAAACACCATATATTTT.

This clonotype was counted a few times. The DNA for the CDR3 is TGCAGTGCTTATCAGGACACGTGGACTAGCGGCCAAGAGACCCAGTACTTC. Translation: CSAYQDTWTSGQETQYF. The chain couples TRBV20-1 to TRBJ2-5; 10 bases map to TRBD2. V lost 5 bases, J lost 1 base, and 13 bases stayed unmatched. Germline V gene data show CDR1 as DFQATT and CDR2 as SNEGSKA (reference sequence). CDR3 length: 17 residues.

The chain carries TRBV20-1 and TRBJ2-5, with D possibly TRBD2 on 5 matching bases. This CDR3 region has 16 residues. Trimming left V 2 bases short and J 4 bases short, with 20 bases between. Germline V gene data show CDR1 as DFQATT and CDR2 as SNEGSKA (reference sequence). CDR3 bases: TGCAGTGCTAGATTTAGCGTGGGAATGGAGCGAGAGACCCAGTACTTC. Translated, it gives CSARFSVGMERETQYF.

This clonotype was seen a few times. The CDR3 loop reads CASSESTGSNYGYTF. In DNA, the CDR3 is TGTGCCAGCAGCGAGAGCACAGGTTCTAACTATGGCTACACCTTC. The genes are TRBV11-2 and TRBJ1-2; D may be TRBD1 (5 bases). This CDR3 spans 15 amino acids. The V gene lost 5 bases and the J gene lost 0 bases, with 13 bases spanning the gap. Germline CDR1 is SGHAT and CDR2 is FQNNGV.

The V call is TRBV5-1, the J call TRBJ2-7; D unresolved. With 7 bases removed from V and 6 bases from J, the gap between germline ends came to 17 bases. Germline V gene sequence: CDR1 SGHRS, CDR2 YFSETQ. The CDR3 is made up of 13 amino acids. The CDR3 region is CASSPSGLAEQYF. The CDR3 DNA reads TGCGCCAGCTCGCCTTCAGGATTGGCCGAGCAGTACTTC.

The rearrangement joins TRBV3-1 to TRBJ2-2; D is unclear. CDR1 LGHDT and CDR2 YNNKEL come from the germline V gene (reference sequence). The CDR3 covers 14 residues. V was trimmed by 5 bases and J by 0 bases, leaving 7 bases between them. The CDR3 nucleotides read TGTGCCAGCAGCGAAGTTGCGAACACCGGGGAGCTGTTTTTT. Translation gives CASSEVANTGELFF.

DNA of the CDR3: TGTGCCAGCAGCCAAGATCACGGTTACGAGCAGTACTTC. Its translation: CASSQDHGYEQYF. The V gene is TRBV4-2, the J gene TRBJ2-7; no firm D call. Germline loops: CDR1 LGHNA, CDR2 YNFKEQ. V lost 0 bases to trimming and J lost 4 bases, with 7 bases between them. The length of the CDR3 is 13 residues.

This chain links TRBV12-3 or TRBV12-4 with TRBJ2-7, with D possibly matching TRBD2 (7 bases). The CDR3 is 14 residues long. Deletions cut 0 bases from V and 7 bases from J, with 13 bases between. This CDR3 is CASSLAGGGVEQYF. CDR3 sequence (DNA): TGTGCCAGCAGTTTAGCGGGAGGGGGGGTGGAGCAGTACTTC.

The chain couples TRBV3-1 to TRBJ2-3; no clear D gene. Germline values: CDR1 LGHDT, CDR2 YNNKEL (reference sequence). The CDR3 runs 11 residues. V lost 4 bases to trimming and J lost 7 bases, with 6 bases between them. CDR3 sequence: CASSRGYTQYF. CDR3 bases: TGTGCCAGCAGCCGTGGCTATACGCAGTATTTT.

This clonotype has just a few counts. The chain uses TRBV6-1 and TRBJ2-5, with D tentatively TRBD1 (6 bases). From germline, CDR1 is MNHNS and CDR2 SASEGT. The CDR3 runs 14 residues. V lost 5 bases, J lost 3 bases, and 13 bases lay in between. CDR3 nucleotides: TGTGCCAGCAGTCCCTACAGGGATAAAGAGACCCAGTACTTC. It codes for CASSPYRDKETQYF.

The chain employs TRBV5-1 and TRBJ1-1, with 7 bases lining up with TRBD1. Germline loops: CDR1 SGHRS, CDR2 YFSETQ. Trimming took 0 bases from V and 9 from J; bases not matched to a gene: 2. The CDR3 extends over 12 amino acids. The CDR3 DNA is TGCGCCAGCAGCTTGGACAGGGGAAAAGCTTTCTTT. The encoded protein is CASSLDRGKAFF. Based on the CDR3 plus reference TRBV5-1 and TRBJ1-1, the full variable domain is KAGVTQTPRYLIKTRGQQVTLSCSPISGHRSVSWYQQTPGQGLQFLFEYFSETQRNKGNFPGRFSGRQFSNSRSEMNVSTLELGDSALYLCASSLDRGKAFFGQGTRLTVV.

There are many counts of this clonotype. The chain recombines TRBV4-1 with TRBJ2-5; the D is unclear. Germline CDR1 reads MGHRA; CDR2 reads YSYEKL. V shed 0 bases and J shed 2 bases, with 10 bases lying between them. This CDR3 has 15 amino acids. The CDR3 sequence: CASSQDRAGQETQYF. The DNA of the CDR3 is TGCGCCAGCAGCCAAGATCGGGCAGGACAAGAGACCCAGTACTTC.

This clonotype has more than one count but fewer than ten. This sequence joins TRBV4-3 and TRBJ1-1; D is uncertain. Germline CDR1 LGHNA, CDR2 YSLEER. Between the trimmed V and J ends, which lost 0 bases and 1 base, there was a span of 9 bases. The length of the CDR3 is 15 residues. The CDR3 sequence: CASSQDKKSNTEAFF. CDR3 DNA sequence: TGCGCCAGCAGCCAAGACAAAAAATCGAACACTGAAGCTTTCTTT.

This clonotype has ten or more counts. The CDR3 DNA reads TGTGCCATCAGTGAGTCGCGGCAGCAAGAGACCCAGTACTTC. It yields the protein CAISESRQQETQYF. The chain links TRBV10-3 to TRBJ2-5; D gene unclear. The CDR3 sequence is 14 residues long. Deletions cut 0 bases from V and 2 bases from J, with 7 bases between. Per germline, CDR1 ENHRY and CDR2 SYGVKD.

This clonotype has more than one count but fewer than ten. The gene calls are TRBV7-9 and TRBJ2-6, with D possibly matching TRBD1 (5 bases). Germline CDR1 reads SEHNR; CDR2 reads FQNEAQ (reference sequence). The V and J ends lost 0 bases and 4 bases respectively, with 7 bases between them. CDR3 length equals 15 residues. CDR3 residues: CASSLAGQGANVLTF. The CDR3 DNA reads TGTGCCAGCAGCTTAGCGGGGCAGGGGGCCAACGTCCTGACTTTC.

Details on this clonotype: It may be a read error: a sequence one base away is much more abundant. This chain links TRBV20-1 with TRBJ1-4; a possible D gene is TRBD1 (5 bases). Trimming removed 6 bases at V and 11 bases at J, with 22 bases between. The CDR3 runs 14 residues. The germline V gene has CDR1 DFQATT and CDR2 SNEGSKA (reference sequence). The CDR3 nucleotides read TGCAGTGCCATTTTGGGGGGGAGTGGGGATAAACTGTTTTTT. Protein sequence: CSAILGGSGDKLFF.

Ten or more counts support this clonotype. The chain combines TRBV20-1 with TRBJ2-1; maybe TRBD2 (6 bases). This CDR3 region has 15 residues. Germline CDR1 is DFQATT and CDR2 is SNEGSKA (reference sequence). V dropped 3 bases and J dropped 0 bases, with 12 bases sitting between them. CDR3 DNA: TGCAGTGCTAGGGGGGACTGGGGCTCCTACAATGAGCAGTTCTTC. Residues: CSARGDWGSYNEQFF.

The DNA of the CDR3 is TGTGCCACCTCCCTCGGACAGCACGCGAACACCGGGGAGCTGTTTTTT. The encoded protein is CATSLGQHANTGELFF. The gene calls are TRBV10-3 and TRBJ2-2, with D perhaps TRBD1 (6 bases). Germline V gene sequence: CDR1 ENHRY, CDR2 SYGVKD. This CDR3 region has 16 residues. V dropped 10 bases and J dropped 0 bases, with 18 bases sitting between them.

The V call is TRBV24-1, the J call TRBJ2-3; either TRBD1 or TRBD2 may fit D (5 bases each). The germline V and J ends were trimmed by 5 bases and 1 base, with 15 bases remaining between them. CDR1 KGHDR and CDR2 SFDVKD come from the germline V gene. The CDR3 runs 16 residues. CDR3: CATSGGSSTGTDTQYF. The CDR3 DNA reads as TGTGCCACCAGTGGGGGGTCTTCAACTGGCACAGATACGCAGTATTTT.

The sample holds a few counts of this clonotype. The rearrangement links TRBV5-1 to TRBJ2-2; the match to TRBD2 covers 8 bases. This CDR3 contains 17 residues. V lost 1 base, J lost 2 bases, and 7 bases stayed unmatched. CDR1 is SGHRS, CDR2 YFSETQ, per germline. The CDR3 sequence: CASSLSVTSDNTGELFF. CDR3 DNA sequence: TGCGCCAGCAGCTTGTCAGTGACTAGCGATAACACCGGGGAGCTGTTTTTT.

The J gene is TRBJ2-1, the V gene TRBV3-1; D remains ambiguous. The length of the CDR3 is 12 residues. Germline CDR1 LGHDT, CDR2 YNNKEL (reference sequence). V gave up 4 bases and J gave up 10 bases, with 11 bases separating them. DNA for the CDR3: TGTGCCAGCAGCCCTTCCTCCTACGAGCAGTTCTTC. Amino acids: CASSPSSYEQFF.

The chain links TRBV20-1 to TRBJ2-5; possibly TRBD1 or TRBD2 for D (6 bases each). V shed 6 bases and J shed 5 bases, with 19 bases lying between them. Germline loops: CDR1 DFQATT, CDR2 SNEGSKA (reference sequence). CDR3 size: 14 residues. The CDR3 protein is CSAQMGGRLETQYF. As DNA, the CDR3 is TGCAGTGCGCAAATGGGGGGCCGGCTGGAGACCCAGTACTTC.

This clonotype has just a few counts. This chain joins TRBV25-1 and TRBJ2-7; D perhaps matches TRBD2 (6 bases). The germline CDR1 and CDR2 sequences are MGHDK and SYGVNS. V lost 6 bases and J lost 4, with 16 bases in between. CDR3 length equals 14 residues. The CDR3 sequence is CASSVAGRPYEQYF. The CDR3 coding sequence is TGTGCCAGCAGCGTCGCCGGGAGACCTTACGAGCAGTACTTC.